Included here is one TCR beta chain sequence, with context. What it recognizes is unknown. The method was immunoSEQ multiplex PCR; TCRdb's version includes in-frame clones alone and lacks a portion of them. The sample lists tens of thousands of clones; 70% to 80% were seen once. These data originate in a study of radiotherapy plus CTLA-4 blockade in lung cancer. About the research overall: An objective response was seen in around 17% of patients, and disease control in 30% to 35%.

The study's findings and limits: Radiotherapy with ipilimumab was followed by blood expansion of tumor-derived clones. Together with interferon-beta, which increased in serum after radiation, early dynamic changes in blood T cell clones were reportedly the best predictors of response.

Treatment of patients with chemo-refractory metastatic non-small-cell lung cancer consisted of focal radiation plus CTLA-4 blockade with ipilimumab. This CDR3 region has 14 residues. Germline CDR1 and CDR2: SEHNR and FQNEAQ (reference sequence). V shed 6 bases and J shed 4 bases, with 15 bases lying between them. The chain recombines TRBV7-9 with TRBJ2-5, with D possibly matching TRBD1 (6 bases). The clonotype originates from a human donor with non-small cell lung cancer who had stable disease on radiotherapy plus ipilimumab. The specimen comprised peripheral blood, sampled from a patient treated with radiotherapy plus ipilimumab. The CDR3: CASRPTGLGETQYF. The CDR3 DNA reads as TGTGCCAGCAGACCAACAGGGCTGGGAGAGACCCAGTACTTC.